The sequence of this T cell receptor (beta chain) was determined in a study of shared clonotypes between healthy human individuals. Study-level information: Each donor contributed plates that comprised three CD4 naive, three CD4 memory, two CD8 naive and one CD8 memory.

Method: immunoSEQ multiplex PCR; TCRdb's copy keeps in-frame clones and lacks some. The sample has roughly 700,000 clones, approximately 74% seen once. Those who donated, Caucasian adults without exception, all lived in Nashville, Tennessee. Overall study findings and caveats: It was observed that 5% to 6.5% of naive CD4 clonotypes were shared across a few donors. The diversity represented, both genetic and in exposure history, was limited by few donors.

About this clone: The antigen is undetermined.

Sequences were obtained from memory CD4+ T cells sorted from blood. The subset: CD45RA-negative fraction. This receptor was identified in a woman aged 25 to 39 in good health.

This chain's CDR3 is CASSLSSVTAFSGANVLTF. The CDR3 nucleotides are TGTGCCAGCAGCTTAAGTTCCGTGACAGCGTTCTCTGGGGCCAACGTCCTGACTTTC. This sequence joins TRBV7-6 and TRBJ2-6, with D tentatively TRBD1 (5 bases). The CDR3 extends over 19 amino acids. Trimming stripped 2 bases from V and 0 bases from J, with 17 bases between. Per germline, CDR1 SGHVS and CDR2 FNYEAQ. The complete variable domain, with remaining parts taken from reference TRBV7-6 and TRBJ2-6, reads GAGVSQSPRYKVTKRGQDVALRCDPISGHVSLYWYRQALGQGPEFLTYFNYEAQQDKSGLPNDRFSAERPEGSISTLTIQRTEQRDSAMYRCASSLSSVTAFSGANVLTFGAGSRLTVL.